This T cell receptor beta chain was sequenced during a study of shared clonotypes between healthy human individuals. Sorted-subset replicate PCR reactions were performed with about 200 ng DNA, corresponding to roughly 30,000 T cell genomes. The data were produced by immunoSEQ multiplex PCR, yet TCRdb's version contains in-frame clones alone and is incomplete. The profile shows roughly 590,000 clones, roughly 95% of them singletons. The CDR3 is 15 residues long. V lost 3 bases and J lost 2; bases outside the gene matches: 7. Germline V lookup: CDR1 MDHEN, CDR2 SYDVKM. Positive CCR7 selection of CD45RO-negative cells yielded the naive CD8 cells, and terminally differentiated effector memory CD45RA+ cells were excluded.

This sequence was found in a woman younger than 45 in good health. What was sequenced was naive CD8+ T cells sorted from blood. The chain recombines TRBV28 with TRBJ2-7; TRBD2 matches 7 bases. Here the CDR3 DNA reads TGTGCCAGCAGTTTGGGCGGGAGCCCTACCTACGAGCAGTACTTC. This gives the protein CASSLGGSPTYEQYF.